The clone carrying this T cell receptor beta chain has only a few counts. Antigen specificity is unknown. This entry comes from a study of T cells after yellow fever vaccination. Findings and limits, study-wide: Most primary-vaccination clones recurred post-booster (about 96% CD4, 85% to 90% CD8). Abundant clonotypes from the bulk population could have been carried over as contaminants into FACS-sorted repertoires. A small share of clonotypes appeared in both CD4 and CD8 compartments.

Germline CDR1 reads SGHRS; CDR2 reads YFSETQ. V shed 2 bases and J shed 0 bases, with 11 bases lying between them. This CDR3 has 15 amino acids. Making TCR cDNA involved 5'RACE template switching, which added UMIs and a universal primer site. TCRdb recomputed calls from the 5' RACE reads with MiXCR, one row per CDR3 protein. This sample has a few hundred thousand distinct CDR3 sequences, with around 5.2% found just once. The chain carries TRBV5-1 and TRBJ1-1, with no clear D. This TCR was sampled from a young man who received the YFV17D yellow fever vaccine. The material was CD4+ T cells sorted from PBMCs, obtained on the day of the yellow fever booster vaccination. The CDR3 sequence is CASSFGVEMNTEAFF. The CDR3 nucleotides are TGCGCCAGCAGCTTCGGAGTCGAAATGAACACTGAAGCTTTCTTT.